This T cell receptor (beta chain) appears in the sequencing data of a study of early T cells in non-severe SARS-CoV-2 infection. Overall study results and limits: Lookups in VDJdb leaned toward anti-spike CD8 responses and missed private and CD4 specificities.

The junction had 9 bases not matched to a gene; V was cut back by 6 bases and J by 0 bases. The length of the CDR3 is 16 residues. The germline gives CDR1 SGHTA, CDR2 FQGNSA. TCRdb fed the 5' RACE reads into MiXCR, producing one record per CDR3 protein. The repertoire holds about 69,000 distinct CDR3 sequences, 10% to 15% seen once, with 6% to 7% in the top ten. In regard to this clonotype: Its antigen is unknown.

The V call is TRBV7-2, the J call TRBJ2-3; 7 positions agree with TRBD2. The sequenced material came from whole blood. The TCR sequence derives from an adult who was a healthcare worker with PCR-confirmed SARS-CoV-2 infection or an uninfected control (not recorded which). The CDR3 DNA sequence: TGTGCCAGCAGATTGGGAGGGAGCACTAGCACAGATACGCAGTATTTT. Translating gives CASRLGGSTSTDTQYF.